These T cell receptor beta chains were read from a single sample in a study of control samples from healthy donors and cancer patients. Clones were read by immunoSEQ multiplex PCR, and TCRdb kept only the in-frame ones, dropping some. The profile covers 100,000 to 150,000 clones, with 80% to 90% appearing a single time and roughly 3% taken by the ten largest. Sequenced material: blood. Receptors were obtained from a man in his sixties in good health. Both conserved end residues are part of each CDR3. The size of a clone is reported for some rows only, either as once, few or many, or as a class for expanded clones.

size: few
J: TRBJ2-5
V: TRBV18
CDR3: CASSPEGPIETQYF

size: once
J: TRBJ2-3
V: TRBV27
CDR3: CASSFVLAGGGMQYF

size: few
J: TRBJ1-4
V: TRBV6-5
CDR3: CASSYSIAGDEKLFF

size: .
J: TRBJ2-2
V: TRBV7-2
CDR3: CASSQWTATGELFF

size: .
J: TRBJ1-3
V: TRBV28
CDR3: CASTEMGRGAGNTIYF

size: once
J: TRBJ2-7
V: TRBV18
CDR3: CASSPGTESYEQYF

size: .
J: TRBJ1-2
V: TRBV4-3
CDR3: CASSQDLRSDGYTF

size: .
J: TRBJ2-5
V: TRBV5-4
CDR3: CASSVPEGTQYF

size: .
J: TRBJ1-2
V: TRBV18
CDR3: CASSPSREYGYTF

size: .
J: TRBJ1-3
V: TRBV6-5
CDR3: CASTQGSSGNTIYF

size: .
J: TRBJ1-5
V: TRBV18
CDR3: CASSGLSGQGPNQPQHF

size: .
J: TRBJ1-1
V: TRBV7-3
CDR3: CASSLVGLSNTEAFF

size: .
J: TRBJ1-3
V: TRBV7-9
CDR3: CASSRDGPGTIYF

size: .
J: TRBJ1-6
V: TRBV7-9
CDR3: CASTTQGAIGSPLHF

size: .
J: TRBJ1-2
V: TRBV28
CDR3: CASSLPNTANYGYTF

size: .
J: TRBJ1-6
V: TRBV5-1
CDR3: CASTSQAGGAYNSPLHF

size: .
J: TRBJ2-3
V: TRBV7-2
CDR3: CASSPQGSSTDTQYF

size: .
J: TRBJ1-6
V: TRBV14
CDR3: CASSQEPGGRSPLHF

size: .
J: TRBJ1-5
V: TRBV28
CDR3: CASSTRRGQSNNQPQHF

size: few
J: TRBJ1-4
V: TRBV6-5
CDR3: CASRLLPGGQEKLFF

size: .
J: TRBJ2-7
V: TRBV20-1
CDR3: CSARLPYEQYF

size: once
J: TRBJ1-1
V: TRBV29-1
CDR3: CSVPQGSLLTEAFF

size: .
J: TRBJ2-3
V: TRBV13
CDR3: CASSLAESTNTQYF

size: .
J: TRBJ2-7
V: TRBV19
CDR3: CASKPQGFSYEQYF

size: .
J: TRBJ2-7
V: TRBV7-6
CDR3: CASSSYRTSGGVNPYEQYF

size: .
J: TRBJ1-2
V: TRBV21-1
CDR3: CASRLGQGYGYTF

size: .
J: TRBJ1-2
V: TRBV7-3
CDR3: CASSSQGDYGYTF

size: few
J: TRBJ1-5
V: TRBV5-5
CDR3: CASSWTGKQPQHF

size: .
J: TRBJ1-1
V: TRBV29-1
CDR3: CSVVRGNTEAFF

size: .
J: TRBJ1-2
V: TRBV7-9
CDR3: CASSLGDYGYTF

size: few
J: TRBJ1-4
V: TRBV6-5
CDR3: CASRLTGGWNEKLFF

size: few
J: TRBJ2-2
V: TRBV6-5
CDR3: CASSDRTQNTGELFF

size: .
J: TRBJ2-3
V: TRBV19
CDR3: CASTPLGTDPSDTQYF

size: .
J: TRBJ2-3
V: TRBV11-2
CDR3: CASSLAGRDTDTQYF

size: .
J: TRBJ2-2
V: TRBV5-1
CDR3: CASSSGVTGELFF

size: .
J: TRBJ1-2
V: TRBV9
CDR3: CASSVTGLKGYTF

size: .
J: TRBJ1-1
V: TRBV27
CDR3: CATSQAGVFLGTEAFF

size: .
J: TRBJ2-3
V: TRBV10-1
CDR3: CASSPAGTGLDTQYF